The rows below give T cell receptor beta chains drawn from one sample of a study of early T cells in non-severe SARS-CoV-2 infection. TCRdb reprocessed the 5' RACE reads via MiXCR and lists one record per CDR3 protein. The repertoire holds 32,000 or so distinct CDR3 sequences, with roughly 5.7% as singletons. The source material was whole blood. These receptors all stem from an adult who was a healthcare worker with PCR-confirmed SARS-CoV-2 infection or an uninfected control (not recorded which). CDR3s include the opening cysteine and the closing phenylalanine or tryptophan. A D gene is named only where the DNA matches it firmly. Clone size is not always given. Where it is, it says once, few, many or a class for expanded clones.

size: many
length: 13
D: -
V: TRBV18
J: TRBJ1-5
CDR3: CASSEGSNQPQHF
DNA: TGTGCCAGCTCAGAGGGGTCTAATCAGCCCCAGCATTTT

size: many
length: 13
D: -
V: TRBV28
J: TRBJ1-6
CDR3: CASRRGPASPLHF
DNA: TGTGCCAGCAGACGAGGACCGGCTTCACCCCTCCACTTT

size: many
length: 17
D: TRBD2
V: TRBV4-1
J: TRBJ2-1
CDR3: CASSQGLAGRTYNEQFF
DNA: TGCGCCAGCAGCCAAGGACTAGCGGGTAGAACCTACAATGAGCAGTTCTTC

size: many
length: 15
D: -
V: TRBV20-1
J: TRBJ1-1
CDR3: CSAPRAGLSDTEAFF
DNA: TGCAGTGCCCCCAGGGCGGGACTCTCGGACACTGAAGCTTTCTTT

size: many
length: 13
D: -
V: TRBV5-4
J: TRBJ2-7
CDR3: CASSLERRSEQYF
DNA: TGTGCCAGCAGCCTAGAGCGACGGAGCGAGCAGTACTTC

size: many
length: 15
D: -
V: TRBV18
J: TRBJ1-6
CDR3: CASSPQGSGNSPLHF
DNA: TGTGCCAGCTCACCACAGGGCTCGGGTAATTCACCCCTCCACTTT

size: many
length: 15
D: -
V: TRBV7-9
J: TRBJ1-2
CDR3: CASSSSVQRGYGYTF
DNA: TGTGCCAGCAGCTCAAGCGTCCAGCGGGGCTATGGCTACACCTTC

size: few
length: 16
D: -
V: TRBV3-1
J: TRBJ2-1
CDR3: CASSQDYRSSYNEQFF
DNA: TGTGCCAGCAGCCAAGACTACCGCAGCTCCTACAATGAGCAGTTCTTC

size: many
length: 13
D: -
V: TRBV7-8
J: TRBJ2-1
CDR3: CASSSLPTAEQFF
DNA: TGTGCCAGCAGCTCACTGCCCACAGCTGAGCAGTTCTTC

size: many
length: 16
D: -
V: TRBV4-1
J: TRBJ2-7
CDR3: CASSQDRFSGSYEQYF
DNA: TGCGCCAGCAGCCAAGATCGATTTAGCGGTTCCTACGAGCAGTACTTC

size: many
length: 14
D: TRBD1
V: TRBV5-6
J: TRBJ1-1
CDR3: CASSLTGGTLKLFF
DNA: TGTGCCAGCAGCTTGACAGGGGGAACACTGAAGCTTTTCTTT

size: many
length: 15
D: -
V: TRBV29-1
J: TRBJ2-3
CDR3: CSAQPGTASTDTQYF
DNA: TGCAGCGCTCAACCGGGGACGGCTAGCACAGATACGCAGTATTTT

size: -
length: 14
D: -
V: TRBV6-5
J: TRBJ2-2
CDR3: CAIKPVTNTGELFF
DNA: TGTGCCATCAAACCAGTAACGAACACCGGGGAGCTGTTTTTT

size: -
length: 14
D: -
V: TRBV5-1
J: TRBJ2-1
CDR3: CASSGRGYYNEQFF
DNA: TGCGCCAGCAGCGGCAGGGGATACTACAATGAGCAGTTCTTC

size: many
length: 16
D: TRBD2
V: TRBV6-6
J: TRBJ2-2
CDR3: CASSYGLAGDAGELFF
DNA: TGTGCCAGCAGTTACGGCCTAGCGGGAGACGCCGGGGAGCTGTTTTTT

size: -
length: 16
D: TRBD1
V: TRBV19
J: TRBJ1-1
CDR3: CASSINTGTANTEAFF
DNA: TGTGCCAGTAGTATAAATACCGGGACAGCGAACACTGAAGCTTTCTTT

size: many
length: 13
D: -
V: TRBV7-3
J: TRBJ1-1
CDR3: CASSLTLNTEAFF
DNA: TGTGCCAGCAGCTTAACCCTGAACACTGAAGCTTTCTTT

size: many
length: 14
D: -
V: TRBV4-1
J: TRBJ2-7
CDR3: CASSQDLWGYEQYF
DNA: TGCGCCAGCAGCCAAGATCTTTGGGGTTACGAGCAGTACTTC

size: -
length: 10
D: -
V: TRBV29-1
J: TRBJ2-5
CDR3: CSVSRETQYF
DNA: TGCAGCGTATCAAGAGAGACCCAGTACTTC

size: many
length: 13
D: -
V: TRBV12-3/TRBV12-4
J: TRBJ2-4
CDR3: CASMKPWENIQYF
DNA: TGTGCCAGCATGAAGCCCTGGGAAAACATTCAGTACTTC

size: few
length: 15
D: TRBD2
V: TRBV19
J: TRBJ2-7
CDR3: CASSRFFARESEQYF
DNA: TGTGCCAGTAGTAGGTTTTTTGCGCGGGAGAGCGAGCAGTACTTC

size: -
length: 15
D: -
V: TRBV7-2
J: TRBJ1-5
CDR3: CASSSTGNSNQPQHF
DNA: TGTGCCAGCAGCTCGACAGGTAATAGCAATCAGCCCCAGCATTTT

size: many
length: 14
D: TRBD1
V: TRBV12-3/TRBV12-4
J: TRBJ2-7
CDR3: CASRGQGKPYEQYF
DNA: TGTGCCAGCAGAGGACAGGGAAAACCCTACGAGCAGTACTTC

size: many
length: 14
D: TRBD1
V: TRBV27
J: TRBJ1-2
CDR3: CASGGTGGSYGYTF
DNA: TGTGCCAGCGGAGGGACAGGGGGATCCTATGGCTACACCTTC

size: many
length: 19
D: TRBD2
V: TRBV4-2
J: TRBJ2-3
CDR3: CASSQEPSGLAGAADTQYF
DNA: TGTGCCAGCAGCCAAGAACCTAGTGGGTTGGCGGGAGCGGCAGATACGCAGTATTTT

size: many
length: 15
D: TRBD2
V: TRBV20-1
J: TRBJ2-3
CDR3: CSARVGLAGTDTQYF
DNA: TGCAGTGCTAGAGTGGGACTAGCGGGGACAGATACGCAGTATTTT

size: many
length: 13
D: -
V: TRBV12-3/TRBV12-4
J: TRBJ2-7
CDR3: CASRPGDLYEQYF
DNA: TGTGCCAGCAGGCCGGGTGACCTATACGAGCAGTACTTC

size: many
length: 15
D: -
V: TRBV7-6
J: TRBJ1-3
CDR3: CASREQGHIGNTIYF
DNA: TGTGCCAGCAGGGAACAGGGCCACATTGGAAACACCATATATTTT

size: -
length: 13
D: -
V: TRBV29-1
J: TRBJ2-1
CDR3: CSVEVYRDGEQFF
DNA: TGCAGCGTTGAGGTGTATAGGGACGGTGAGCAGTTCTTC

size: many
length: 13
D: -
V: TRBV30
J: TRBJ1-2
CDR3: CAWSSAPNYGYTF
DNA: TGTGCCTGGAGTTCGGCACCTAACTATGGCTACACCTTC

size: medium-sized
length: 12
D: TRBD1
V: TRBV29-1
J: TRBJ1-2
CDR3: CSVDSGGIGYTF
DNA: TGCAGCGTTGATTCAGGGGGCATCGGCTACACCTTC

size: many
length: 16
D: TRBD2
V: TRBV15
J: TRBJ2-7
CDR3: CATSRALAGGTYEQYF
DNA: TGTGCCACCAGCAGGGCTCTAGCGGGAGGGACCTACGAGCAGTACTTC

size: few
length: 14
D: -
V: TRBV7-6
J: TRBJ2-1
CDR3: CASSPSQGRHEQFF
DNA: TGTGCCAGCAGCCCCTCCCAGGGCCGGCATGAGCAGTTCTTC

size: many
length: 16
D: -
V: TRBV19
J: TRBJ2-2
CDR3: CASSIRSDIGSRELFF
DNA: TGTGCCAGTAGTATACGCTCCGACATTGGATCCCGGGAGCTGTTTTTT

size: many
length: 15
D: TRBD2
V: TRBV28
J: TRBJ2-3
CDR3: CASIEGGTSRDTQYF
DNA: TGTGCCAGCATTGAGGGCGGGACTAGTAGAGATACGCAGTATTTT

size: many
length: 13
D: -
V: TRBV18
J: TRBJ2-5
CDR3: CASSRAGQETQYF
DNA: TGTGCCAGCTCACGGGCCGGACAAGAGACCCAGTACTTC

size: -
length: 16
D: TRBD2
V: TRBV7-9
J: TRBJ2-7
CDR3: CASSTILAGGTYEQYF
DNA: TGTGCCAGCAGCACTATACTAGCGGGAGGCACCTACGAGCAGTACTTC

size: -
length: 13
D: -
V: TRBV29-1
J: TRBJ2-7
CDR3: CSVETDSSYEQYF
DNA: TGCAGCGTTGAAACGGATTCCTCCTACGAGCAGTACTTC

size: many
length: 11
D: -
V: TRBV19
J: TRBJ2-7
CDR3: CATRDIYEQYF
DNA: TGTGCCACCAGGGACATATACGAGCAGTACTTC

size: many
length: 15
D: TRBD1
V: TRBV7-9
J: TRBJ2-7
CDR3: CASSSGDRNSYEQYF
DNA: TGTGCCAGCAGCTCGGGGGACAGGAACTCCTACGAGCAGTACTTC

size: many
length: 17
D: TRBD2
V: TRBV7-3
J: TRBJ2-2
CDR3: CASSPLAGFANTGELFF
DNA: TGTGCCAGCAGCCCGTTAGCGGGATTCGCGAACACCGGGGAGCTGTTTTTT

size: many
length: 16
D: -
V: TRBV6-4
J: TRBJ2-3
CDR3: CASSDSSSGSTDTQYF
DNA: TGTGCCAGCAGTGACTCGAGTAGCGGAAGCACAGATACGCAGTATTTT

size: -
length: 16
D: TRBD2
V: TRBV4-1
J: TRBJ2-3
CDR3: CASSQARGGRTDTQYF
DNA: TGCGCCAGCAGCCAAGCACGCGGGGGGAGGACAGATACGCAGTATTTT

size: -
length: 14
D: -
V: TRBV5-1
J: TRBJ2-3
CDR3: CASRSWTGTDTQYF
DNA: TGCGCCAGCAGATCCTGGACCGGCACAGATACGCAGTATTTT

size: many
length: 16
D: TRBD2
V: TRBV11-2
J: TRBJ2-5
CDR3: CASSPGLAGRKKTQYF
DNA: TGTGCCAGCAGCCCTGGACTAGCGGGACGGAAGAAGACCCAGTACTTC